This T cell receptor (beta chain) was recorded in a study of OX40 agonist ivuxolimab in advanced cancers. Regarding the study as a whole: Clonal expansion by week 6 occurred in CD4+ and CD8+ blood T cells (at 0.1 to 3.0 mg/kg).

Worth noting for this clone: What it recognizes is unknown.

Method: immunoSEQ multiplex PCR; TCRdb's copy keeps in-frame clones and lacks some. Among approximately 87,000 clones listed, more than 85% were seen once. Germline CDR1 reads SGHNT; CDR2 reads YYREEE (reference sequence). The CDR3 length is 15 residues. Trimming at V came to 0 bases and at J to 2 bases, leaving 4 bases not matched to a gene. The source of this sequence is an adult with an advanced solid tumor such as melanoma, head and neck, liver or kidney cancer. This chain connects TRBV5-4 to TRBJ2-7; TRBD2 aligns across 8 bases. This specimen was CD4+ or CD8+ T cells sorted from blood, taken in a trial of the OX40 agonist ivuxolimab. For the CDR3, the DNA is TGTGCCAGCAGCTTGGACGCGGGAGGCGCCTACGAGCAGTACTTC. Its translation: CASSLDAGGAYEQYF.